This record covers a single T cell receptor beta chain. The same CDR3 is also encoded by other DNA sequences in this sample. The protocol was immunoSEQ multiplex PCR, while the TCRdb copy is restricted to in-frame clones and leaves out a portion. The table shows around 48,000 clones, with around 90% occurring only once. The sample comes from a study of T cell changes during pregnancy in multiple sclerosis. The V end lost 1 base, the J end lost 3 bases, and 8 bases lay between the germline ends. CDR3 size: 14 residues. CDR1 MGHDK and CDR2 SYGVNS come from the germline V gene. This specimen was CD8+ T cells from peripheral blood mononuclear cells, taken before pregnancy. The sequence derives from a female donor with multiple sclerosis, enrolled in a pregnancy study. The genes are TRBV25-1 and TRBJ2-3, with no clear D. The CDR3, as DNA: TGTGCCAGCAGTGAATTTTCTCTAACAGATACGCAGTATTTT. Translation: CASSEFSLTDTQYF. The full variable domain, in which reference TRBV25-1 and TRBJ2-3 provide the parts outside the CDR3, is EADIYQTPRYLVIGTGKKITLECSQTMGHDKMYWYQQDPGMELHLIHYSYGVNSTEKGDLSSESTVSRIRTEHFPLTLESARPSHTSQYLCASSEFSLTDTQYFGPGTRLTVL.